This T cell receptor beta chain was retrieved from a study of control samples from healthy donors and cancer patients. Only in-frame clones appear in the TCRdb table, and some are missing; sequencing was by immunoSEQ multiplex PCR. The data hold approximately 150,000 clones, with about 91% observed a single time. V was shortened by 5 bases and J by 4 bases, with 19 bases between the two germline ends. Germline V gives CDR1 MNHEY, CDR2 SMNVEV (reference sequence). This CDR3 spans 16 amino acids. The receptor was derived from a man aged 25 to 40 in good health. The rearrangement joins TRBV27 to TRBJ2-3, with D possibly being TRBD1 (5 bases). What was sequenced was blood. CDR3 nucleotide sequence: TGTGCCAGCAGTCCTATTCCACCCAGGGCCGCAGATACGCAGTATTTT. It encodes CASSPIPPRAADTQYF.